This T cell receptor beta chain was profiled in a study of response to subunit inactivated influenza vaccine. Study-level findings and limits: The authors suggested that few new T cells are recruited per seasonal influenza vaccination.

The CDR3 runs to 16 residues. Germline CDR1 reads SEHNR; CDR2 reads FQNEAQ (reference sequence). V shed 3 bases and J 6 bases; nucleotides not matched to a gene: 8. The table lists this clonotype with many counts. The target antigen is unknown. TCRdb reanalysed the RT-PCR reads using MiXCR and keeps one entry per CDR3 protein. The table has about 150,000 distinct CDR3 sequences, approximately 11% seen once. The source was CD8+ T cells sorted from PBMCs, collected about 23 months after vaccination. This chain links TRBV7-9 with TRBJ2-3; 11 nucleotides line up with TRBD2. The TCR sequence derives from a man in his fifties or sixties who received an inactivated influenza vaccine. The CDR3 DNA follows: TGTGCCAGCAGCTTCTTTAGCGGGGGGGCCGGGGATACGCAGTATTTT. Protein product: CASSFFSGGAGDTQYF.